The entry below gives a single T cell receptor (beta chain) sequence along with its context. Measured with immunoSEQ multiplex PCR; TCRdb has only the in-frame clones, and not every one. The sample records about 2.4 million clones, approximately 93% being singletons. The data stem from a study of shared clonotypes between healthy human individuals. For the study at large: The study used three CD4 naive, three CD4 memory, two CD8 naive and one CD8 memory plate per donor.

The V gene's germline CDR1 is MGHRA and CDR2 YSYEKL. The CDR3 extends over 16 amino acids. The V and J ends lost 1 base and 2 bases respectively, with 15 bases between them. This TCR was sampled from a young man in good health. Some clones in this sample may be carry-over from other donors' samples. Sequencing was done on a sample of naive CD4+ T cells from PBMCs. Indicated subset: CD45RA+ positively selected. This sequence joins TRBV4-1 and TRBJ2-7; no clear D gene. CDR3 region: CASSQVALSAPYEQYF. DNA for the CDR3: TGCGCCAGCAGCCAAGTCGCCTTATCGGCTCCCTACGAGCAGTACTTC.